These T cell receptor beta chains were read from a single sample in a study of blood T cells in healthy people across ages. TCRdb analysed the 5' RACE reads with MiXCR anew, one entry per CDR3 protein. Altogether about 1.8 million distinct CDR3 sequences are present, about 50% being singletons, with the ten largest covering around 2.1%. The sequencing sample was made of blood. These receptors came from a woman between 35 and 50 years old in good health. The conserved cysteine and the conserved F or W are not part of the CDR3 here. A D gene is named only where the DNA matches it firmly. Clone sizes are given selectively: once, few, many, or a class where the clone is expanded.

d_call j_call clone_size v_call cdr3_aa
TRBD1 TRBJ2-7 few TRBV4-2 ASSQGQGDNSYEQY
TRBD1 TRBJ1-6 - TRBV27 ASSLSLPGSGGWNSPLH
- TRBJ2-5 few TRBV7-9 ASSPVDSQETQY
TRBD1 TRBJ1-1 - TRBV5-1 ASSLRQGMNTEAF
- TRBJ1-4 - TRBV7-9 ASSWTAGTNEKLF
TRBD2 TRBJ2-7 - TRBV6-2/TRBV6-3 ASSPAGGNSYEQY
- TRBJ2-6 - TRBV19 ASSIAQGTGANVLT
- TRBJ1-1 - TRBV28 ASSFGPGGEDTEAF
TRBD1 TRBJ2-1 few TRBV7-9 ASSGGQGWSGEQF
TRBD1 TRBJ2-6 - TRBV28 ASSLTTGGRSGANVLT
- TRBJ1-5 - TRBV20-1 SARDGQGNVLASNQPQH
- TRBJ2-1 - TRBV12-3/TRBV12-4 ASSLDPNLRLGSF
TRBD1 - few TRBV7-2 ASSQGQGHHEQY
- TRBJ2-1 - TRBV14 ASSQVVMGYYNEQF
TRBD1 TRBJ2-3 few TRBV7-2 ASSSRPPGQGSDTQY